This T cell receptor (beta chain) was observed in a study of spatial heterogeneity in lung cancer (dated by TCRdb to between 2017 and 2020). Background on the whole study: The donors were approximately 70 patients from the lung TRACERx cohort who had early-stage, untreated non-small cell lung cancer. The study linked features of the TCR repertoire to counts of nonsynonymous mutations, which were determined by whole-exome sequencing of tumor tissue. The study quantitatively compared TCR alpha and beta repertoires across multiple tumor regions, matched nontumor lung and blood in non-small cell lung cancer. In the raw uncorrected reads, each unique combination of TCR and UMI appeared on average more than ten times. Beta-chain transcripts were consistently detected in greater numbers than alpha-chain transcripts, which likely reflected higher beta-chain transcript abundance. At surgery, both alpha and beta chains were TCR-sequenced in over 200 tumor regions, 64 matched nontumor lung samples and around 50 PBMC samples. Follow-up PBMC samples were sequenced whenever available, with the median time to follow-up being around 2 years after resection.

The library was generated by 5' RACE. Reads for this sample came from a NextSeq 500. In the TCR library protocol, a unique molecular identifier was attached to each TCR cDNA molecule so that PCR and sequencing errors could be corrected. As for the authors' bioinformatics: TCR identification, UMI-based error correction and CDR3 extraction were performed with Decombinator tools. Expanded TCRs were defined as those above a frequency of 2 per 1,000, corresponding to the top 1% of the tumor frequency distribution. Each repertoire was subsampled 100 times to 5,000 TCRs, after which Renyi diversity was computed with the R vegan package. CDR3 similarity networks were constructed using string-kernel similarity of amino acid triplets, with links drawn between CDR3s whose pairwise similarity was above 0.82. The raw public data were reprocessed by TCRdb itself: fastp quality trimming at Q25, MiXCR clonotype calling, in-frame beta chains only. Every distinct CDR3 protein forms one entry, paired with its most common genes and DNA. These V and J calls derive from TCRdb rather than the authors' analysis. This sample is represented by about 120,000 distinct CDR3 sequences; more than 10% of them were singletons. The top ten hold around a sixth of the sample.

This specimen's time point label, per the study, means: blood at routine non-recurrence follow-up after resection. For TCR sequencing, whole RNA was extracted from tumor and nontumor lung tissue, or from cryopreserved PBMC samples, and no cell sorting was done. Patients were selected for TCR sequencing only if sufficient RNA was available from at least two tumor regions. The investigation overall reported the following: Comparisons of baseline and follow-up blood repertoires included only 14 patients. Confirming at a functional level the hypothesis that regional TCRs recognize regional mutations was considered to require additional single-cell paired TCR alpha and beta sequencing. Ubiquitous expanded tumor TCRs showed up in blood more often at tumor resection than at routine follow-up.

As regards this clonotype: What antigen it recognizes has not been identified. No much larger clone exists at a distance of one base, and base qualities are not known.

The CDR3 contains 14 residues, cysteine and phenylalanine counted. The read is trimmed to its CDR3 DNA, 42 bases read in frame from base 1. Based on the germline V gene (reference sequence), the CDR1 and CDR2 sequences are LGHDT and YNNKEL. V loses 4 bases of germline sequence and J loses 4 bases, and the interval between the two ends is 8 bases. The V and J segments used are TRBV3-1 and TRBJ2-6, with TRBD2 as a weak D call on 6 bases. This receptor was obtained from a male donor with early-stage non-small cell lung cancer. This material consisted of PBMCs, taken at follow-up. Here the CDR3 is given as CASSPSEGANVLTF. In nucleotides, the sequence is TGTGCCAGCAGCCCTAGCGAAGGGGCCAACGTCCTGACTTTC.